This TCR beta chain was documented in a study of blood T cell repertoires in COVID-19 (dated by TCRdb to 2020 to 2021). Study-level background: Samples covering the acute and convalescent phases of COVID-19 were provided by collaborators in the United States, Italy and Spain. Deeply sampled blood TCRbeta repertoires from subjects exposed to, actively infected with, or recovered from COVID-19 were included in the dataset. The sample metadata nearly always contained a de-identified subject ID, COVID-19 status, age in years and sex. The material from the prospective study consisted of cDNA or gDNA derived from T cells, B-cell-depleted T cells, or PBMCs. Samples were obtained from the ongoing ImmuneRACE study (first 160 participants) and from 1,000 to 1,500 subjects provided by 6 global collaborators. Where available, HLA class I and class II types were obtained from metadata supplied by the sample provider rather than from assay-based typing. A freely available public database, intended as a resource for researchers studying the immune response to SARS-CoV-2, is where the repertoires were released. Results and caveats for the whole study, not just this receptor: How much clinical and demographic metadata was included differed by source and by participant, and the metadata was provided uncurated.

TCRbeta CDR3 regions were amplified from genomic DNA by means of the immunoSEQ Assay, a bias-controlled multiplex PCR. Regarding the original processing steps: Within the assay, amplification of reference gene primers was used to estimate how many nucleated cells each sample contained. Sequence reads were collapsed and filtered to measure the absolute abundance of every unique TCRbeta CDR3 rearrangement. Productive Simpson clonality was computed per sample as the square root of Simpson's diversity index over productive rearrangements. TCRdb limited this immuneACCESS table to in-frame rearrangements with V and J called. A share of clones is missing; checked studies link under half to unresolved V genes, and the rest is unexplained. V, J and clone size reflect that table, while D and trimming were determined from the DNA. The sample table holds some 200,000 clones, of which roughly 85% were seen once. In total, the top ten clones hold 2.4% of the sample.

On this clone itself: Its antigen is currently not known. There are no base qualities to consult, and no much larger clone falls within one base.

One collaborating source in Seattle enrolled patients during active infection and followed them longitudinally through the course of disease. Collaborating institutions collected whole blood in K2EDTA tubes following their own protocols. For TCRbeta analysis, collaborators shipped samples as frozen whole blood, isolated PBMCs, or DNA extracted from either of those sample types. V lost 2 bases and J lost 5 bases; the stretch between them is 16 bases long. Reading from cysteine to phenylalanine, the CDR3 counts 16 amino acids. The sequence is cut down to CDR3 DNA, 48 bases in frame from base 1. CDR1 and CDR2, per the germline V gene (reference sequence), are MNHEY and SMNVEV.

Sequenced sample: peripheral blood. Rearrangement joined TRBV27 to TRBJ1-5; the D gene is not confidently resolved. This TCR was recovered from a woman in her 70s with COVID-19, enrolled during active disease. The sequenced DNA is TGTGCCAGCAGTTTAAGTGCAGCGCGGGTGGATCAGCCCCAGCATTTT. Its translation is CASSLSAARVDQPQHF.